This TCR beta chain was identified in a study of blood T cell repertoires in COVID-19 (dated by TCRdb to the early 2020s). Background on the whole study: Collaborator samples came from the United States, Italy and Spain and covered acute and convalescent phases of COVID-19. The prospective study material was composed of cDNA or gDNA derived from T cells, B-cell-depleted T cells, or PBMCs. Deeply sampled blood TCRbeta repertoires from subjects exposed to, actively infected with, or recovered from COVID-19 were included in the dataset. The repertoires were released in a freely available public database meant as a resource for research on the immune response to SARS-CoV-2. Samples were obtained from the ongoing ImmuneRACE study (first 160 participants) and from some 1,200 subjects provided by 6 global collaborators. A de-identified subject ID, COVID-19 status, age in years and sex were almost always included in the sample metadata. HLA class I and class II types, where available, came from metadata supplied by the sample provider rather than from assay-based typing.

Summary of the overall study and its limitations: Clinical and demographic metadata were provided uncurated, with the amount varying by source and participant.

TCRbeta CDR3 regions were amplified from genomic DNA using the immunoSEQ Assay, a bias-controlled multiplex PCR. The published analysis was carried out like this. Within the assay, amplification of reference gene primers was used to estimate how many nucleated cells each sample contained. To quantify the absolute abundance of each unique TCRbeta CDR3 rearrangement, sequence reads were collapsed and filtered. For each sample, productive Simpson clonality was calculated by taking the square root of Simpson's diversity index across productive rearrangements. This is the immuneACCESS table as TCRdb keeps it, with only in-frame sequences that have V and J called. A part of the clones is gone; compared with another copy, unresolved V genes explain less than half, and the rest is unexplained. Clonal size and the V and J genes are those of that table, whereas D and trimming came from the DNA. For this sample there are over 150,000 clones; about 89% appear just once. The top ten clonotypes cover under 2% of the sample.

V gives up 3 bases and J gives up 4 bases, and the segment between their germline ends measures 13 bases. Inclusive of the bounding cysteine and phenylalanine, the CDR3 is 15 residues long. Just the 45-base CDR3 DNA is kept, in frame starting at base 1. The germline V gene specifies MNHEY as CDR1 and SVGEGT as CDR2. On this clone itself: The clone's antigen remains unknown. No clone much larger than this one lies a single base away; base qualities are absent.

Samples from volunteer blood donors who had recovered from COVID-19 were contributed by a second Seattle source. The collaborating institutions used their own protocols to collect whole blood in K2EDTA tubes. For TCRbeta analysis, collaborators shipped samples as frozen whole blood, isolated PBMCs, or DNA extracted from either of those sample types. Sample: peripheral blood. This TCR was recovered from a man aged 18 to 30 who had recovered from COVID-19. The chain is made from TRBV6-2 or TRBV6-3 and TRBJ2-1; the D gene is perhaps TRBD2, on 5 matching bases. The DNA is TGTGCCAGCAGTTATGAGGGCGAGTGGTACAATGAGCAGTTCTTC. It is translated as CASSYEGEWYNEQFF.